These 18 T cell receptor beta chains came from one sample sequenced in a study of a mutant IDH1 vaccine in newly diagnosed glioma. For these TCRs, the target antigens are not known. Specified time point: week 5, during vaccination. Vaccinated patients received 300 ug of mutant IDH1 20-mer peptide per dose, with topical imiquimod. Only in-frame clones appear in the TCRdb table, and some are missing; sequencing was by immunoSEQ multiplex PCR. The data show approximately 76,000 clones, around nine tenths seen once. This specimen was PBMCs, taken from a glioma patient whose treatment included an IDH1 peptide vaccine. Receptor source: a woman between 50 and 59 years old with glioma.

The chain joins TRBV7-9 to TRBJ2-7; 7 bases line up with TRBD2. Germline CDR1 is SEHNR and CDR2 is FQNEAQ (reference sequence). The CDR3 runs 15 residues. V shed 3 bases and J 0 bases; nucleotides not matched to a gene: 5. The CDR3 region is CASSLTSPSSYEQYF. The CDR3, as DNA: TGTGCCAGCAGCTTGACTAGCCCCAGCTCCTACGAGCAGTACTTC. The whole variable domain, filled in from reference TRBV7-9 and TRBJ2-7, reads DTGVSQNPRHKITKRGQNVTFRCDPISEHNRLYWYRQTLGQGPEFLTYFQNEAQLEKSRLLSDRFSAERPKGSFSTLEIQRTEQGDSAMYLCASSLTSPSSYEQYFGPGTRLTVT.

The chain carries TRBV7-9 and TRBJ1-1; 11 nucleotides line up with TRBD1. This CDR3 contains 15 residues. V dropped 4 bases and J dropped 4; count of bases not matched to a gene: 5. CDR1 is SEHNR and CDR2 is FQNEAQ in the germline V gene (reference sequence). Written as DNA, the CDR3 is TGTGCCAGCAGCTGGACAGGGGGCTATGGCACTGAAGCTTTCTTT. It encodes CASSWTGGYGTEAFF.

The sample holds a few counts of this clone. The rearrangement uses TRBV2 and TRBJ1-1, with 10 bases aligning to TRBD1. Germline V gene data show CDR1 as SNHLY and CDR2 as FYNNEI. The CDR3 is 14 amino acids. Trimming took 6 bases from V and 5 from J; bases not matched to a gene: 6. The CDR3: CASRSGQGGTEAFF. CDR3 nucleotides: TGTGCCAGCAGGAGCGGACAGGGGGGAACTGAAGCTTTCTTT.

The chain joins TRBV19 to TRBJ1-1; D call uncertain. With 3 bases removed from V and 5 bases from J, the gap between germline ends came to 10 bases. CDR1 is LNHDA, CDR2 SQIVND, per germline (reference sequence). The CDR3 is made up of 13 amino acids. The DNA of the CDR3 is TGTGCCAGTAGTATGGGCCCCGGGACTGAAGCTTTCTTT. Its protein product is CASSMGPGTEAFF.

The chain couples TRBV18 to TRBJ2-3; TRBD2 is a possible D gene (5 bases). This CDR3 has 14 residues. V dropped 2 bases and J dropped 4 bases, with 10 bases sitting between them. Germline lookup yields CDR1 KGHSH and CDR2 LQKENI. The CDR3: CASSPEIASDTQYF. The CDR3 bases are TGTGCCAGCTCACCAGAGATAGCGTCAGATACGCAGTATTTT. The full variable domain, completed using reference TRBV18 and TRBJ2-3, is NAGVMQNPRHLVRRRGQEARLRCSPMKGHSHVYWYRQLPEEGLKFMVYLQKENIIDESGMPKERFSAEFPKEGPSILRIQQVVRGDSAAYFCASSPEIASDTQYFGPGTRLTVL.

This clone was detected only once. This chain connects TRBV2 to TRBJ1-2, with D unresolved. The CDR3 is made up of 11 amino acids. Germline CDR1 reads SNHLY; CDR2 reads FYNNEI. V lost 8 bases and J lost 7, with 11 bases in between. In DNA form, the CDR3 reads TGTGCCAGCGCCCCCCGGCCTGGCTACACCTTC. Its translation is CASAPRPGYTF.

This clone has only one observation. The chain joins TRBV5-1 to TRBJ2-3, with TRBD1 matching over 10 bases. Germline V gene sequence: CDR1 SGHRS, CDR2 YFSETQ. V shed 3 bases, J shed 3 bases, and the junction held 7 bases outside the gene matches. The CDR3 loop spans 16 amino acids. The DNA of the CDR3 is TGCGCCAGCAGCTCCTTCCGGGACAGGGGAACAGATACGCAGTATTTT. Translated: CASSSFRDRGTDTQYF.

The chain joins TRBV27 to TRBJ2-1, with 9 bases fitting TRBD2. The CDR3 is 15 residues long. Germline trimming cut 2 bases from V and 9 bases from J; bases unmatched to any gene: 8. CDR1 is MNHEY and CDR2 is SMNVEV in the germline V gene (reference sequence). CDR3 sequence reads: CASSLRGGRATEQFF. DNA for the CDR3: TGTGCCAGCAGTTTAAGGGGCGGGAGGGCTACTGAGCAGTTCTTC.

The genes are TRBV5-4 and TRBJ1-1, with 12 bases matching TRBD1. In germline, CDR1 is SGHNT, CDR2 YYREEE (reference sequence). J was trimmed by 1 base and V by 5 bases; bases with no gene match: 6. The CDR3 is 16 residues long. The CDR3 loop is CASREGQGAWNTEAFF. The CDR3 nucleotides read TGTGCCAGCAGGGAGGGACAGGGGGCATGGAACACTGAAGCTTTCTTT.

The chain joins TRBV7-6 to TRBJ2-5; maybe TRBD1 (6 bases). Germline V gene lookup returns CDR1 SGHVS and CDR2 FNYEAQ. This CDR3 comprises 15 residues. V shed 5 bases and J shed 2 bases, with 15 bases lying between them. The CDR3 protein is CASSPRGGEQETQYF. The DNA for the CDR3 is TGTGCCAGCAGCCCCCGAGGGGGAGAGCAAGAGACCCAGTACTTC.

The chain recombines TRBV28 with TRBJ2-2; tentative D call: TRBD2 (6 bases). The CDR3 contains 16 residues. The germline V gene encodes CDR1 MDHEN and CDR2 SYDVKM. Trimming cost V 3 bases and J 3 bases, with 14 bases left between them. The CDR3 region is CASSFWREGDTGELFF. The CDR3 DNA is TGTGCCAGCAGTTTTTGGCGGGAAGGCGACACCGGGGAGCTGTTTTTT. The variable domain in full, with the rest retrieved from reference TRBV28 and TRBJ2-2, is DVKVTQSSRYLVKRTGEKVFLECVQDMDHENMFWYRQDPGLGLRLIYFSYDVKMKEKGDIPEGYSVSREKKERFSLILESASTNQTSMYLCASSFWREGDTGELFFGEGSRLTVL.

V usage is TRBV27 and J usage is TRBJ1-2; 10 bases are shared with TRBD1. J lost 4 bases, V lost 2 bases, and 1 base had no gene match. The CDR3 length is 14 residues. Germline loops: CDR1 MNHEY, CDR2 SMNVEV (reference sequence). CDR3 in amino acids: CASSLGQGVYGYTF. The CDR3 nucleotides are TGTGCCAGCAGTTTAGGACAGGGGGTCTATGGCTACACCTTC.

As to this clone: This may stem from a read error, because a much larger clone lies one nucleotide away. Other DNA sequences within the sample encode an identical CDR3. This rearrangement joins TRBV4-2 to TRBJ2-7, with D tentatively TRBD1 or TRBD2 (5 bases each). The germline gives CDR1 LGHNA, CDR2 YNFKEQ. The CDR3 runs to 13 residues. The chain's CDR3 is CASSQTERDEQYF. CDR3 nucleotides: TGTGCCAGCAGCCAAACCGAGAGGGACGAGCAATACTTC.

The gene calls are TRBV7-9 and TRBJ2-2; D call uncertain. The CDR3 totals 13 residues. Germline loops: CDR1 SEHNR, CDR2 FQNEAQ (reference sequence). V lost 3 bases and J 6 bases, leaving 8 bases between the germline ends. The CDR3, as DNA: TGTGCCAGCAGCTTCCTTTTCGCCGGGGAGCTGTTTTTT. Translated, it gives CASSFLFAGELFF. The entire variable domain, with the rest obtained from reference TRBV7-9 and TRBJ2-2, is as follows: DTGVSQNPRHKITKRGQNVTFRCDPISEHNRLYWYRQTLGQGPEFLTYFQNEAQLEKSRLLSDRFSAERPKGSFSTLEIQRTEQGDSAMYLCASSFLFAGELFFGEGSRLTVL.

CDR3 residues: CASSYSSGRAVNEQFF. The CDR3 region has the DNA TGCGCCAGCAGCTACTCTAGCGGGAGGGCCGTTAATGAGCAGTTCTTC. The gene calls are TRBV5-1 and TRBJ2-1; 12 positions agree with TRBD2. The CDR3 spans 16 residues. V shed 3 bases, J shed 7 bases, and the junction held 8 bases outside the gene matches. The germline V gene has CDR1 SGHRS and CDR2 YFSETQ.

This rearrangement joins TRBV7-2 to TRBJ1-5; 11 nucleotides agree with TRBD1. With 4 bases clipped from V and 2 bases from J, the junction kept 7 bases outside the gene matches. The CDR3 is made up of 17 amino acids. Per germline, CDR1 SGHTA and CDR2 FQGNSA. CDR3 sequence (DNA): TGTGCCAGCAGCTCATGGACAGGGGGCCGGGGCAATCAGCCCCAGCATTTT. Translated, it gives CASSSWTGGRGNQPQHF.

This clone was observed once. This chain joins TRBV6-5 and TRBJ2-6; no definite D call. In germline, CDR1 is MNHEY, CDR2 SVGAGI. The CDR3 has 13 residues. V gave up 10 bases and J gave up 4 bases, with 11 bases separating them. CDR3: CATRPGGANVLTF. CDR3 nucleotides: TGTGCCACTAGGCCTGGAGGGGCCAACGTCCTGACTTTC.

V usage is TRBV5-6 and J usage is TRBJ1-2; TRBD1 might be the D (5 bases). V was shortened by 4 bases and J by 8 bases, with 12 bases between the two germline ends. Germline assignment: CDR1 SGHDT and CDR2 YYEEEE. This CDR3 spans 12 amino acids. The CDR3 region is CASSLGPKGYTF. The CDR3 nucleotides are TGTGCCAGCAGCCTGGGACCGAAAGGCTACACCTTC.